This TCR beta chain was found in a study of OX40 agonist ivuxolimab in advanced cancers. Background for the entire study: Ivuxolimab was a fully human IgG2 agonistic monoclonal antibody targeting the costimulatory receptor OX40 (CD134). Intravenous ivuxolimab was administered to patients every 2 weeks at six dose levels: 0.01, 0.1, 0.3, 1.5, 3 and 10 mg/kg. Of the roughly 52 dose-escalation patients, hepatocellular carcinoma was present in about 20, melanoma in roughly 15, renal cell carcinoma in 9 and head and neck cancer in 9. In the dose-escalation cohort, 82.7% of patients were male, and the mean age was approximately 60 years, with a range of about 20 to 79. Prior anti-PD-1, anti-PD-L1 or anti-CTLA-4 therapy was permitted, and approximately 41% of dose-escalation patients had received checkpoint inhibitors. Three dose-escalation patients achieved partial responses, one with hepatocellular carcinoma and two with cutaneous melanoma. The point of sequencing TCRbeta in the periphery was to test whether ivuxolimab changed TCR sequence diversity and drove clonal T-cell expansion. The paper covers the monotherapy dose-escalation part of the phase I ivuxolimab trial, which included N of about 56 patients. Overall study results and their limits: Low levels of normalized T-cell clonal expansion were also seen in some patients who did not respond. Antigen specificity was not determined for the clonally expanded peripheral T cells. After ivuxolimab, more expanded clones were found on average in CD8+ T cells than in CD4+ T cells. At doses from 0.1 to 3.0 mg/kg, clonal expansion was seen in both CD4+ and CD8+ blood T cells between baseline and week 6. In partial responders in the 0.1-3.0 mg/kg groups, normalized peripheral clonal expansion was found to be among the lowest, especially among CD8+ T cells.

Patients with autoimmune disease history or receiving systemic immunosuppression were excluded from the trial. Peripheral blood for TCR sequencing was collected from all dose cohorts at baseline, on cycle 4 day 1, and on cycle 7 day 1. The samples were drawn from a first-in-human, open-label, multicenter phase I dose-escalation trial of ivuxolimab. The trial enrolled adults with locally advanced or metastatic head and neck squamous cell, hepatocellular, melanoma or renal cell carcinoma. Before TCR sequencing, CD4+ T cells and CD8+ T cells were sorted from peripheral blood as separate populations. About this clone itself: What antigen it recognizes has not been identified. Base qualities are not provided; no much larger clone lies one nucleotide away.

CDR1 SGHRS and CDR2 YFSETQ are derived from the germline V gene. Counted from cysteine to phenylalanine, this CDR3 has 14 amino acids. Just the 42-base CDR3 DNA is kept, in frame starting at base 1. Trimming takes 5 bases from V and 7 bases from J, and the germline ends sit 19 bases apart. For sequencing of the TCRbeta CDR3 region, genomic DNA was extracted from the sorted cells. The immunoSEQ Assay was used for sequencing of TCRbeta CDR3 regions. TCRdb's version of the immuneACCESS table is confined to in-frame rearrangements and falls short of the full clone set. An unresolved V gene accounts for under half of the shortfall where checked; the remainder is of unknown origin. In all, the sample holds about 150,000 clones, and approximately 94% of those were seen once. Just over 0.3% of the sample lies in the top ten.

This receptor was taken from an adult with an advanced solid tumor such as melanoma, head and neck, liver or kidney cancer. Material: CD4+ or CD8+ T cells sorted from blood, obtained in a trial of the OX40 agonist ivuxolimab. The V gene is TRBV5-1 and the J gene is TRBJ2-7; a tentative D call is TRBD1 (5 bases match). The nucleotides read TGCGCCAGCAGTTACTCGACAGCACCAGGGGAGCAGTACTTC. Its protein reads: CASSYSTAPGEQYF.